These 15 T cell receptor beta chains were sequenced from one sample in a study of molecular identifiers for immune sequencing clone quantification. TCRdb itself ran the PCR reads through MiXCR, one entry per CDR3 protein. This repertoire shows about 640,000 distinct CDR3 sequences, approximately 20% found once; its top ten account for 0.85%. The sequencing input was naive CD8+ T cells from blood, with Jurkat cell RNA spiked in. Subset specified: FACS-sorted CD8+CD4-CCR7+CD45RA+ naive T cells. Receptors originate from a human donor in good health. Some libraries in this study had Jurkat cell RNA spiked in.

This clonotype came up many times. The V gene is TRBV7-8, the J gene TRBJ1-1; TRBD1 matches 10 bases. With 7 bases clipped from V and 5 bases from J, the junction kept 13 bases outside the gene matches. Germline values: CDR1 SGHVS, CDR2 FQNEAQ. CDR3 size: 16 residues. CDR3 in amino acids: CASNPALGQGYTEAFF. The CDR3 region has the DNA TGTGCCAGCAACCCTGCTTTGGGACAGGGGTATACTGAAGCTTTCTTT.

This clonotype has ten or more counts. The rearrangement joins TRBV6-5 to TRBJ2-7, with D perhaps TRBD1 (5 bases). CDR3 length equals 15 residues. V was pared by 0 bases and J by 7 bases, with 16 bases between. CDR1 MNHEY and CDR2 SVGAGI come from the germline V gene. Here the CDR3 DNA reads TGTGCCAGCAGTTACTCGGCAGGGAATCTACGGGAGCAGTACTTC. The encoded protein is CASSYSAGNLREQYF.

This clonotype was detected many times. DNA of the CDR3: TGTGCCAGCAGCGAGGGTTCCTATAATTCACCCCTCCACTTT. It yields the protein CASSEGSYNSPLHF. This sequence joins TRBV9 and TRBJ1-6, with no clear D. V lost 3 bases, J lost 1 base, and 5 bases lay in between. Germline-derived CDR1 and CDR2 are SGDLS and YYNGEE. The CDR3 is 14 amino acids.

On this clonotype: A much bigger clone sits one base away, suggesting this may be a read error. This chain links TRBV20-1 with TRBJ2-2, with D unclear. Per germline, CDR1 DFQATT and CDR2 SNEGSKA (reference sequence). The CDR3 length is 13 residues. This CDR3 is CGAPYPLTGELFF. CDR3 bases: TGCGGTGCTCCATACCCCCTTACCGGGGAGCTGTTTTTT.

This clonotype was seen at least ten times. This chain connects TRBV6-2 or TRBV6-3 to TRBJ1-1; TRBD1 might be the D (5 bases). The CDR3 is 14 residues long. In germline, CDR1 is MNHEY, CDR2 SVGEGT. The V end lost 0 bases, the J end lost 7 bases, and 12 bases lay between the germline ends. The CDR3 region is CASSYSSRANEAFF. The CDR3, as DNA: TGTGCCAGCAGTTACTCATCCAGGGCAAATGAAGCTTTCTTT.

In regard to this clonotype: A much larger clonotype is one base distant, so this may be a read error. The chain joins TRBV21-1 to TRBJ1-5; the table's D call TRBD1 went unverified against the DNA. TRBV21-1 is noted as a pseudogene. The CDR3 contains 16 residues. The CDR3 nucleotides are TGTGGCAGCAGCAATTCTGGACAGGGAGACTATCAGCCCCAGCATTTT. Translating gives CGSSNSGQGDYQPQHF.

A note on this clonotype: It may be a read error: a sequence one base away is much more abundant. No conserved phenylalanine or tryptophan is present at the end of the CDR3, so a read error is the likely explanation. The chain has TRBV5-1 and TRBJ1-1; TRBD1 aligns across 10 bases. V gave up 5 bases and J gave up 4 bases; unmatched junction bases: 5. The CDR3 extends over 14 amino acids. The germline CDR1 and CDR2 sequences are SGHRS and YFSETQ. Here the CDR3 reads CASSTGQGTTEAFL. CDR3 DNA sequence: TGCGCCAGCAGTACGGGACAGGGGACCACTGAAGCTTTCCTT.

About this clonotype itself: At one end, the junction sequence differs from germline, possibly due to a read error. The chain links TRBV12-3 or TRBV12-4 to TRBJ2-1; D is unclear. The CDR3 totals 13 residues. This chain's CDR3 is CAGSAETYNEQFF. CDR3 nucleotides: TGTGCCGGCAGCGCCGAGACCTACAATGAGCAGTTCTTC.

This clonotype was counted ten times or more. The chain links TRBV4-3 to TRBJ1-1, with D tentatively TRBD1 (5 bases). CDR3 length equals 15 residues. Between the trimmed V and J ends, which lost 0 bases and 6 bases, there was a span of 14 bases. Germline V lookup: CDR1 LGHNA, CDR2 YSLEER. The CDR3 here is CASSQDWGDLAEAFF. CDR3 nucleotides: TGCGCCAGCAGCCAAGATTGGGGGGATTTAGCTGAAGCTTTCTTT.

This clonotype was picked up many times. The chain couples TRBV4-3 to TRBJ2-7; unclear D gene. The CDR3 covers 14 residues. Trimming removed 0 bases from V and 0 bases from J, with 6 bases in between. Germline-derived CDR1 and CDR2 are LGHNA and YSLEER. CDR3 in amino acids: CASSQERSSYEQYF. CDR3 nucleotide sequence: TGCGCCAGCAGCCAAGAAAGGAGCTCCTACGAGCAGTACTTC.

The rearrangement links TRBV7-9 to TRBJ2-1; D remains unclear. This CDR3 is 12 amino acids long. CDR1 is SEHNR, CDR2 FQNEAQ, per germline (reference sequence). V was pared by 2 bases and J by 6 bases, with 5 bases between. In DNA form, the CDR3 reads TGTGCCAGCAGCTTAACCATCAATGAGCAGTTCTTC. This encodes CASSLTINEQFF.

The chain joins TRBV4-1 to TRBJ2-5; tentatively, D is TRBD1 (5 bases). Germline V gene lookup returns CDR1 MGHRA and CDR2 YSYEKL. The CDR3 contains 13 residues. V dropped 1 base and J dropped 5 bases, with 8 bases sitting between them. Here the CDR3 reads CASSQGQSETQYF. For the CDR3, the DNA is TGCGCCAGCAGCCAAGGACAGAGTGAGACCCAGTACTTC.

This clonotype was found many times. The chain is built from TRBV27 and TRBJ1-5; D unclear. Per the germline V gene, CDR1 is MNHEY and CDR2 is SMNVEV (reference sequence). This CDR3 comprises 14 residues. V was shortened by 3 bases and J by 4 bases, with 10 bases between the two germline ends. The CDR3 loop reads CASSFHNSNQPQHF. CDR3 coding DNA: TGTGCCAGCAGTTTTCATAACAGTAATCAGCCCCAGCATTTT.

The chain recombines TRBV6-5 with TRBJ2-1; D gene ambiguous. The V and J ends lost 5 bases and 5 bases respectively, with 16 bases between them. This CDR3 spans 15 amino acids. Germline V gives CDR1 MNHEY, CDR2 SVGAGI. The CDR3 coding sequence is TGTGCCAGCAGTCTAGTTTGGTCGCCGAACAATGAGCAGTTCTTC. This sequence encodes CASSLVWSPNNEQFF.

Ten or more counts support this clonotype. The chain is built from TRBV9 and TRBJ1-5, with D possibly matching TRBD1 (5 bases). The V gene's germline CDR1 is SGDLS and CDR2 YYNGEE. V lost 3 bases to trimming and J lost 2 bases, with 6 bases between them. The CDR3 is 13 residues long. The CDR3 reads CASSATGNQPQHF. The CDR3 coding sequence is TGTGCCAGCAGCGCGACAGGCAATCAGCCCCAGCATTTT.